One sample yielded the 25 T cell receptor beta chains listed below, sequenced in a study of vaccination effects on CD4 cells after COVID-19. Assay: immunoSEQ multiplex PCR; the TCRdb copy retains only in-frame clones and omits some. The sample has some 26,000 clones, roughly 75% seen once. Investigators separated out CD4+ T cells once less than 11 days of culture had passed. The antigens these receptors bind are not known. Sample: CD4+ T cells from PBMCs cultured without peptide, taken before COVID-19 vaccination. The source of these receptors is a human donor who received a COVID-19 vaccine.

V is TRBV7-9 and J is TRBJ2-7; 15 bases agree with TRBD2. Germline V gene data show CDR1 as SEHNR and CDR2 as FQNEAQ (reference sequence). V was clipped by 5 bases and J by 4 bases; unmatched bases: 9. CDR3 length: 17 residues. CDR3 coding DNA: TGTGCCAGCAGCCGTGGGACTAGCGGGGGGACGGGGTACGAGCAGTACTTC. Protein product: CASSRGTSGGTGYEQYF. The whole variable domain, remainder taken from reference TRBV7-9 and TRBJ2-7, is DTGVSQNPRHKITKRGQNVTFRCDPISEHNRLYWYRQTLGQGPEFLTYFQNEAQLEKSRLLSDRFSAERPKGSFSTLEIQRTEQGDSAMYLCASSRGTSGGTGYEQYFGPGTRLTVT.

This sequence joins TRBV3-1 (or the pseudogene TRBV3-2) and TRBJ2-1; 10 positions agree with TRBD2. The germline V gene has CDR1 LGHDT and CDR2 YNNKEL (reference sequence). The CDR3 loop spans 15 amino acids. The V and J ends lost 1 base and 6 bases, in that order; junction bases with no gene match: 3. This CDR3 reads CASSQGSGGSNEQFF. The CDR3 DNA is TGTGCCAGCAGCCAAGGTAGCGGGGGGAGCAATGAGCAGTTCTTC.

V gene TRBV3-1 (or the pseudogene TRBV3-2) combines with J gene TRBJ1-2; possible D gene TRBD1, 5 bases. V shed 2 bases and J shed 8 bases, with 15 bases lying between them. Looked up from germline, CDR1 is LGHDT and CDR2 is YNNKEL (reference sequence). This CDR3 has 14 amino acids. For the CDR3, the DNA is TGTGCCAGCAGCCAACAGGGTGGAGCGTGGGGCTACACCTTC. This gives the protein CASSQQGGAWGYTF.

The chain recombines TRBV5-6 with TRBJ1-3; D is ambiguous. The V gene lost 4 bases and the J gene lost 0 bases, with 14 bases spanning the gap. Germline V gene lookup returns CDR1 SGHDT and CDR2 YYEEEE. There are 16 residues in the CDR3. The DNA of the CDR3 is TGTGCCAGCAGCGTGCCTGGTGGAACCTCTGGAAACACCATATATTTT. Translated: CASSVPGGTSGNTIYF. Based on the CDR3 plus reference TRBV5-6 and TRBJ1-3, the full variable domain is DAGVTQSPTHLIKTRGQQVTLRCSPKSGHDTVSWYQQALGQGPQFIFQYYEEEERQRGNFPDRFSGHQFPNYSSELNVNALLLGDSALYLCASSVPGGTSGNTIYFGEGSWLTVV.

This clone was seen a single time. In DNA, the CDR3 is TGTGCCATCAGTGGGACAGGGCGCAACTACGAGCAGTACTTC. This codes for CAISGTGRNYEQYF. V and J are TRBV10-3 and TRBJ2-7, with 8 bases lining up with TRBD1. Germline assignment: CDR1 ENHRY and CDR2 SYGVKD. The CDR3 consists of 14 residues. Trimming removed 4 bases from V and 3 bases from J; junction bases left unmatched: 5.

CDR3 sequence (DNA): TGTGCCAGCAGCAAAATGAGGCAGCCCCAGCATTTT. It specifies CASSKMRQPQHF. This sequence joins TRBV7-2 and TRBJ1-5; no firm D call. The CDR3 is 12 residues long. With 5 bases removed from V and 7 bases from J, the gap between germline ends came to 9 bases. Germline V gene data show CDR1 as SGHTA and CDR2 as FQGNSA.

This clone was recorded a few times. V and J are TRBV24-1 and TRBJ2-2; TRBD1 matches at 9 bases. V lost 4 bases, J lost 1 base, and 3 bases stayed unmatched. The CDR3 has 16 residues. Looked up from germline, CDR1 is KGHDR and CDR2 is SFDVKD. Here the CDR3 DNA reads TGTGCCACCAGTGACGCGGGACAGGGGAACACCGGGGAGCTGTTTTTT. Its protein is CATSDAGQGNTGELFF.

The V and J genes are TRBV28 and TRBJ1-5; a weak D match, TRBD1 (5 bases). V dropped 6 bases and J dropped 10 bases, with 22 bases sitting between them. The CDR3 is 15 residues long. Per germline, CDR1 MDHEN and CDR2 SYDVKM. For the CDR3, the DNA is TGTGCCAGCAGCCTAAGACAGTCACGTCGGAATCCCCAGCATTTT. Encoded protein: CASSLRQSRRNPQHF. Full variable domain (outside the CDR3, taken from reference TRBV28 and TRBJ1-5): DVKVTQSSRYLVKRTGEKVFLECVQDMDHENMFWYRQDPGLGLRLIYFSYDVKMKEKGDIPEGYSVSREKKERFSLILESASTNQTSMYLCASSLRQSRRNPQHFGDGTRLSIL.

The count of this clone is one. The chain has TRBV6-5 and TRBJ1-1, with 7 bases matching TRBD1. The length of the CDR3 is 14 residues. J was trimmed by 4 bases and V by 6 bases; bases with no gene match: 8. Per germline, CDR1 MNHEY and CDR2 SVGAGI. This CDR3 is CASSLRQGGTEAFF. The CDR3, as DNA: TGTGCCAGCAGCCTCCGACAGGGCGGCACTGAAGCTTTCTTT.

The chain employs TRBV6-5 and TRBJ2-2; 8 bases are a match to TRBD1. The CDR3 contains 13 residues. In germline, CDR1 is MNHEY, CDR2 SVGAGI. V gave up 11 bases and J gave up 0 bases; unmatched junction bases: 2. This chain's CDR3 is CAATGANTGELFF. CDR3 DNA: TGTGCCGCGACAGGGGCGAACACCGGGGAGCTGTTTTTT.

In its sample, this clone was seen a few times. CDR3: CASSLAVLSYEQYF. CDR3 sequence (DNA): TGTGCCAGCAGCTTAGCTGTTCTCTCCTACGAGCAGTACTTC. This chain links TRBV11-2 with TRBJ2-7, with no clear D. The germline V gene has CDR1 SGHAT and CDR2 FQNNGV. The ends were cut back, 1 base at V and 0 bases at J, with 7 bases in the middle. The CDR3 runs 14 residues.

The J gene is TRBJ2-7, the V gene TRBV2; 13 bases are shared with TRBD2. The CDR3 consists of 14 residues. Germline CDR1 reads SNHLY; CDR2 reads FYNNEI. Trimming removed 8 bases from V and 4 bases from J; junction bases left unmatched: 5. The CDR3, as DNA: TGTGCCAGCGAGGGACTAGCGGGAATATACGAGCAGTACTTC. Translating it yields CASEGLAGIYEQYF.

The rearrangement links TRBV5-6 to TRBJ1-4; TRBD1 matches 10 bases. Germline CDR1 reads SGHDT; CDR2 reads YYEEEE. The J segment lost 4 bases and the V segment lost 3 bases, leaving 12 bases of the junction unmatched. The CDR3 runs to 18 residues. In DNA, the CDR3 is TGTGCCAGCAGCTCTACTGGGACAGGGGTTTACAGTAATGAAAAACTGTTTTTT. Its translation: CASSSTGTGVYSNEKLFF.

CDR3 DNA: TGTGCCAGCTCACCTCTTGGAGGGTATACCTCCCTCGAGCAGTACTTC. Its protein is CASSPLGGYTSLEQYF. The chain couples TRBV18 to TRBJ2-7; tentatively, D is TRBD2 (6 bases). The CDR3 sequence is 16 residues long. Trimming took 3 bases from V and 6 from J, leaving 21 bases between them. Germline CDR1 is KGHSH and CDR2 is LQKENI.

This clone turned up a few times. This chain connects TRBV27 to TRBJ1-5; D call uncertain. From germline, CDR1 is MNHEY and CDR2 SMNVEV (reference sequence). V lost 5 bases and J lost 0, with 17 bases in between. The CDR3 runs 17 residues. Written as DNA, the CDR3 is TGTGCCAGCAGTCCCTCCATTGTCAGGAGTAGCAATCAGCCCCAGCATTTT. Its protein product is CASSPSIVRSSNQPQHF.

The chain combines TRBV7-9 with TRBJ1-2; 7 nucleotides agree with TRBD1. J was trimmed by 1 base and V by 5 bases; bases with no gene match: 19. Germline-derived CDR1 and CDR2 are SEHNR and FQNEAQ (reference sequence). CDR3 length: 19 residues. CDR3: CASSTVDTGEGGLNYGYTF. CDR3 nucleotides: TGTGCCAGCAGCACGGTAGATACGGGCGAAGGGGGCCTTAACTATGGCTACACCTTC.

The chain couples TRBV24-1 to TRBJ2-7, with D maybe TRBD1 (5 bases). Germline V lookup: CDR1 KGHDR, CDR2 SFDVKD. The CDR3 contains 17 residues. V lost 9 bases and J lost 3, with 26 bases in between. CDR3 sequence (DNA): TGTGCCACCCCCCCCAGTGGTTGGAAAGGGGTGTTCTACGAGCAGTACTTC. Encoded protein: CATPPSGWKGVFYEQYF.

The chain employs TRBV27 and TRBJ2-2; possibly TRBD2 for D (5 bases). The CDR3 loop spans 16 amino acids. The ends were cut back, 5 bases at V and 5 bases at J, with 18 bases in the middle. Germline assignment: CDR1 MNHEY and CDR2 SMNVEV (reference sequence). The CDR3 sequence: CASSPRTSQRTGELFF. The CDR3 bases are TGTGCCAGCAGTCCGCGGACTTCACAGAGGACCGGGGAGCTGTTTTTT.

The rearrangement links TRBV9 to TRBJ1-2; a possible D gene is TRBD1 (5 bases). Germline loops: CDR1 SGDLS, CDR2 YYNGEE. The CDR3 totals 13 residues. With 4 bases removed from V and 2 bases from J, the gap between germline ends came to 9 bases. CDR3 amino acids: CASSKGENYGYTF. The CDR3 DNA reads TGTGCCAGCAGCAAAGGGGAGAACTATGGCTACACCTTC.

The V gene is TRBV10-3, the J gene TRBJ1-5, with 8 positions matching TRBD1. Germline trimming cut 3 bases from V and 5 bases from J; bases unmatched to any gene: 6. Germline values: CDR1 ENHRY, CDR2 SYGVKD. The CDR3 totals 15 residues. The CDR3 region has the DNA TGTGCCATCAGTGATAGTGACAGGGGCTATCAGCCCCAGCATTTT. This gives the protein CAISDSDRGYQPQHF.

This clone was picked up a small number of times. The chain employs TRBV3-1 (or the pseudogene TRBV3-2) and TRBJ1-1; D not resolved. Between the trimmed V and J ends, which lost 1 base and 5 bases, there was a span of 8 bases. This CDR3 is built from 13 residues. Germline CDR1 reads LGHDT; CDR2 reads YNNKEL (reference sequence). The chain's CDR3 is CASSQVTGTEAFF. CDR3 DNA: TGTGCCAGCAGCCAAGTCACCGGGACTGAAGCTTTCTTT.

This chain's CDR3 is CASGRRTSALVSSFNEQFF. The CDR3 DNA reads TGTGCCAGTGGACGACGGACTAGCGCGCTGGTAAGCAGTTTTAATGAGCAGTTCTTC. V gene TRBV19 combines with J gene TRBJ2-1; TRBD2 matches 9 bases. CDR1 LNHDA and CDR2 SQIVND come from the germline V gene (reference sequence). The V and J ends lost 8 bases and 7 bases, in that order; junction bases with no gene match: 24. The CDR3 spans 19 residues.

The chain carries TRBV15 and TRBJ2-2; D not certain. Trimming removed 3 bases at V and 2 bases at J, with 4 bases between. The CDR3 extends over 13 amino acids. Germline V lookup: CDR1 LNHNV, CDR2 YYDKDF (reference sequence). The CDR3 sequence: CATSSENTGELFF. Written as DNA, the CDR3 is TGTGCCACCAGCAGTGAAAACACCGGGGAGCTGTTTTTT. Drawing the rest from reference TRBV15 and TRBJ2-2, the complete variable domain is DAMVIQNPRYQVTQFGKPVTLSCSQTLNHNVMYWYQQKSSQAPKLLFHYYDKDFNNEADTPDNFQSRRPNTSFCFLDIRSPGLGDTAMYLCATSSENTGELFFGEGSRLTVL.

The V and J genes are TRBV15 and TRBJ2-1; no clear D gene. Per the germline V gene, CDR1 is LNHNV and CDR2 is YYDKDF (reference sequence). CDR3 length equals 14 residues. Between the trimmed V and J ends, which lost 4 bases and 3 bases, there was a span of 10 bases. CDR3 nucleotide sequence: TGTGCCACCAGCAACCTACCCGGCTACAATGAGCAGTTCTTC. Translating it yields CATSNLPGYNEQFF.

This clone showed up just once. CDR3 loop: CASSQGGNTEAFF. The CDR3 bases are TGTGCCAGCAGCCAGGGGGGCAACACTGAAGCTTTCTTT. The rearrangement uses TRBV7-3 and TRBJ1-1; 7 nucleotides line up with TRBD1. The CDR3 spans 13 residues. V gave up 5 bases and J gave up 2 bases; unmatched junction bases: 2. CDR1 and CDR2 from the germline V gene are SGHTA and FQGTGA.